Following are 24 T cell receptor beta chains from one sample sequenced in a study of T-cell reconstitution after alpha-beta-depleted transplantation in children (TCRdb year 2016). The sample's treatment or condition, from its label and the paper: allogeneic hematopoietic cell transplantation with graft depleted of TCRalphabeta T cells and CD19 B cells. Library preparation was by PCR. Instrument on record: Illumina HiSeq 2500. Molecular barcoding was employed in the preparation of TCR libraries, with unique molecular identifiers being used to normalize TCRbeta repertoire quantification. TCRdb took the public reads, trimmed them with fastp at Q25, ran MiXCR for clone calling and kept in-frame beta chains. Each record represents a unique CDR3 protein, reported with the most common genes and DNA among its rows. The sample yields approximately 980,000 distinct CDR3 sequences; roughly 29% were counted once. The leading ten clones occupy 28% of the sample.

Sequencing was performed on PBMCs, mostly from graft donor cells, taken 360 days after TCRalphabeta/CD19-depleted stem cell transplant. Receptors originate from a boy under two years old who had a stem cell transplant for SCID, so the T cells may come from the graft donor.

This clonotype occurred a few times. The chain couples TRBV10-3 to TRBJ2-3; D remains unclear. CDR3 size: 17 residues. Germline CDR1 reads ENHRY; CDR2 reads SYGVKD. V lost 2 bases and J 5 bases, leaving 20 bases between the germline ends. CDR3 coding DNA: TGTGCCATCAGTGAGACGCCGGGTCTCCCCCGCGGAGATACGCAGTATTTT. It yields the protein CAISETPGLPRGDTQYF.

The gene calls are TRBV20-1 and TRBJ1-5; perhaps TRBD1 as D (6 bases). The CDR3 is made up of 15 amino acids. Germline-derived CDR1 and CDR2 are DFQATT and SNEGSKA (reference sequence). The ends were cut back, 6 bases at V and 4 bases at J, with 19 bases in the middle. This CDR3 reads CSATLQGRGNQPQHF. The CDR3 nucleotides are TGCAGTGCAACCCTACAGGGCAGGGGAAATCAGCCCCAGCATTTT.

The chain combines TRBV20-1 with TRBJ2-3; TRBD2 matches at 11 bases. The germline gives CDR1 DFQATT, CDR2 SNEGSKA (reference sequence). The CDR3 loop spans 17 amino acids. J gave up 3 bases and V 6 bases, and 14 bases lay outside the gene matches. The DNA for the CDR3 is TGCAGTGCCGTTCAGGAGCCTAGCGGGGGGTGGACAGATACGCAGTATTTT. Translation gives CSAVQEPSGGWTDTQYF.

The J gene is TRBJ2-1, the V gene TRBV9; D possibly uses TRBD1 or TRBD2 (6 bases each). The length of the CDR3 is 17 residues. V was trimmed by 0 bases and J by 0 bases, leaving 13 bases between them. Germline CDR1 SGDLS, CDR2 YYNGEE. CDR3: CASSVVGQTSSYNEQFF. The CDR3 nucleotides read TGTGCCAGCAGCGTAGTAGGACAGACTAGCTCCTACAATGAGCAGTTCTTC.

This clonotype was seen only a few times. V is TRBV20-1 and J is TRBJ2-2, with 9 bases matching TRBD2. This CDR3 is 15 amino acids long. CDR1 and CDR2 from the germline V gene are DFQATT and SNEGSKA (reference sequence). The V segment lost 0 bases and the J segment 2 bases; nucleotides outside the gene matches: 1. CDR3 residues: CSARERGGNTGELFF. CDR3 nucleotide sequence: TGCAGTGCTAGAGAGCGGGGGGGCAACACCGGGGAGCTGTTTTTT.

CDR3 coding DNA: TGTGCCAGCAGTTACTCGAGACAGGGAGGGCAGTACTTC. As protein: CASSYSRQGGQYF. J is TRBJ2-7 and V is TRBV6-5; D is possibly TRBD1 (7 bases). The CDR3 totals 13 residues. Germline-derived CDR1 and CDR2 are MNHEY and SVGAGI. With 0 bases removed from V and 9 bases from J, the gap between germline ends came to 12 bases.

The chain carries TRBV9 and TRBJ2-1; D is possibly TRBD1 (6 bases). V lost 4 bases and J 6 bases, leaving 11 bases between the germline ends. The germline V gene encodes CDR1 SGDLS and CDR2 YYNGEE. CDR3 size: 13 residues. DNA of the CDR3: TGTGCCAGCAGCACCAGACAGGTCAATGAGCAGTTCTTC. Its protein product is CASSTRQVNEQFF. Full variable domain (missing parts from reference TRBV9 and TRBJ2-1): DSGVTQTPKHLITATGQRVTLRCSPRSGDLSVYWYQQSLDQGLQFLIQYYNGEERAKGNILERFSAQQFPDLHSELNLSSLELGDSALYFCASSTRQVNEQFFGPGTRLTVL.

This chain links TRBV5-1 with TRBJ2-3; no reliable D call. This CDR3 has 13 amino acids. V gave up 2 bases and J gave up 5 bases, with 9 bases separating them. CDR1 SGHRS and CDR2 YFSETQ come from the germline V gene. DNA of the CDR3: TGCGCCAGCAGCTTTGACCGTGGAGATACGCAGTATTTT. Protein product: CASSFDRGDTQYF.

This clonotype was picked up a small number of times. The rearrangement uses TRBV7-2 and TRBJ2-2; 11 positions match TRBD2. After removal of 1 base from V and 4 bases from J, the junction contained 2 bases not matched to a gene. This CDR3 has 16 residues. The germline CDR1 and CDR2 sequences are SGHTA and FQGNSA. CDR3 DNA: TGTGCCAGCAGCTTAGGACTAGCGGGGACCACCGGGGAGCTGTTTTTT. Protein sequence: CASSLGLAGTTGELFF.

The genes are TRBV7-2 and TRBJ2-7; D uncertain. The V end was cut by 3 bases, the J end by 7 bases, with 13 bases between. The germline V gene has CDR1 SGHTA and CDR2 FQGNSA. The length of the CDR3 is 13 residues. CDR3 DNA sequence: TGTGCCAGCAGCTTGGGATACTTGTGGGAGCAGTACTTC. Translation: CASSLGYLWEQYF.

The rearrangement uses TRBV6-1 and TRBJ1-2; tentative D call: TRBD1 (6 bases). V gave up 6 bases and J gave up 8 bases, with 16 bases separating them. The CDR3 spans 13 residues. CDR1 is MNHNS, CDR2 SASEGT, per germline. CDR3 in DNA: TGTGCCAGCAGGAGCGGATACAGGGACGGCTACACCTTC. It specifies CASRSGYRDGYTF.

This clonotype was counted only a few times. The chain is built from TRBV6-1 and TRBJ1-1, with D perhaps matching TRBD1 (5 bases). The CDR3 totals 13 residues. Deletions cut 2 bases from V and 4 bases from J, with 8 bases between. The V gene's germline CDR1 is MNHNS and CDR2 SASEGT. The DNA for the CDR3 is TGTGCCAGCAGTGAAACAAGGGGCACTGAAGCTTTCTTT. Its translation is CASSETRGTEAFF.

The sample holds one count of this clonotype. The chain is built from TRBV4-1 and TRBJ2-7, with D possibly being TRBD2 (5 bases). V was trimmed by 1 base and J by 2 bases, leaving 12 bases between them. The CDR3 length is 15 residues. Germline assignment: CDR1 MGHRA and CDR2 YSYEKL. The CDR3 DNA is TGCGCCAGCAGCCAAGGGAGTAGCGCGCCCTACGAGCAGTACTTC. Translated, it gives CASSQGSSAPYEQYF.

In this sample, this clonotype turned up a few times. V and J are TRBV9 and TRBJ2-1; D ambiguous. The germline gives CDR1 SGDLS, CDR2 YYNGEE. V lost 1 base and J 10 bases, leaving 15 bases between the germline ends. The length of the CDR3 is 14 residues. The CDR3 loop is CASSVKGPKEEQFF. The CDR3 DNA reads TGTGCCAGCAGCGTAAAAGGGCCAAAAGAAGAGCAGTTCTTC.

The chain employs TRBV25-1 and TRBJ2-3; 7 bases map to TRBD1. The CDR3 has 14 amino acids. CDR1 and CDR2 (germline): MGHDK, SYGVNS. V lost 7 bases and J lost 1; bases outside the gene matches: 5. This chain's CDR3 is CASTAGGGTDTQYF. The CDR3 nucleotides are TGTGCCAGCACCGCAGGGGGAGGCACAGATACGCAGTATTTT.

This clonotype came up once. V usage is TRBV5-1 and J usage is TRBJ1-6; 8 bases align to TRBD1. V lost 2 bases, J lost 9 bases, and 7 bases stayed unmatched. This CDR3 comprises 15 residues. Germline lookup yields CDR1 SGHRS and CDR2 YFSETQ. CDR3 loop: CASSFRRDRSSPLHF. In DNA form, the CDR3 reads TGCGCCAGCAGCTTCCGGAGGGACAGGAGTTCACCCCTCCACTTT.

The V gene is TRBV12-3 or TRBV12-4, the J gene TRBJ2-3; tentatively, D is TRBD1 (5 bases). Trimming took 4 bases from V and 6 from J, leaving 14 bases between them. The CDR3 spans 14 residues. The CDR3 coding sequence is TGTGCCAGCAGTTCGGACCTGCCAGGGGATACGCAGTATTTT. Amino acid sequence: CASSSDLPGDTQYF.

In this sample, this clonotype turned up once. This chain links TRBV20-1 with TRBJ2-3; 8 bases align to TRBD2. The V and J ends lost 3 bases and 2 bases, in that order; junction bases with no gene match: 10. The CDR3 runs to 16 residues. The germline CDR1 and CDR2 sequences are DFQATT and SNEGSKA (reference sequence). CDR3 protein: CSASPGSGGITDTQYF. Here the CDR3 DNA reads TGCAGTGCTAGCCCGGGCAGCGGGGGCATCACAGATACGCAGTATTTT.

The V gene is TRBV27, the J gene TRBJ1-2, with D possibly matching TRBD1 (5 bases). Germline V gene data show CDR1 as MNHEY and CDR2 as SMNVEV (reference sequence). CDR3 size: 16 residues. Trimming removed 5 bases at V and 2 bases at J, with 18 bases between. The DNA for the CDR3 is TGTGCCAGCAGTCCCCATCCCCGGGGCGAAAACTATGGCTACACCTTC. This sequence encodes CASSPHPRGENYGYTF.

The chain has TRBV2 and TRBJ2-5; 7 nucleotides agree with TRBD1. Germline V lookup: CDR1 SNHLY, CDR2 FYNNEI. Germline trimming cut 10 bases from V and 2 bases from J; bases unmatched to any gene: 13. The CDR3 extends over 15 amino acids. The CDR3: CATGLTGPIQETQYF. CDR3 bases: TGTGCCACTGGGCTGACAGGGCCAATTCAAGAGACCCAGTACTTC.

The chain employs TRBV6-1 and TRBJ1-1; 9 nucleotides match TRBD1. The germline V gene encodes CDR1 MNHNS and CDR2 SASEGT. V lost 7 bases to trimming and J lost 1 base; unmatched junction nucleotides: 4. CDR3 length: 14 residues. In DNA, the CDR3 is TGTGCCAGCAAGACAGGGGGTACGAACACTGAAGCTTTCTTT. Translated, it gives CASKTGGTNTEAFF.

This clonotype turned up a few times. This chain links TRBV20-1 with TRBJ2-7; 9 positions match TRBD1. In germline, CDR1 is DFQATT, CDR2 SNEGSKA (reference sequence). After removal of 3 bases from V and 9 bases from J, the junction contained 9 bases not matched to a gene. This CDR3 region has 13 residues. The CDR3 DNA sequence: TGCAGTGCTAGGGACAGGGGATCTCCGAGGCAGTACTTC. Protein: CSARDRGSPRQYF.

This chain uses TRBV20-1 with TRBJ2-3; TRBD2 aligns across 12 bases. J gave up 0 bases and V 3 bases, and 10 bases lay outside the gene matches. The CDR3 is 18 amino acids. Germline V gene lookup returns CDR1 DFQATT and CDR2 SNEGSKA (reference sequence). CDR3 nucleotide sequence: TGCAGTGCTAGGAGGCTACTAGCGGGGGGCCTGAGCACAGATACGCAGTATTTT. This codes for CSARRLLAGGLSTDTQYF.

The table lists this clonotype with a few counts. The rearrangement uses TRBV12-3 or TRBV12-4 and TRBJ2-5; TRBD1 matches 9 bases. This CDR3 has 16 amino acids. J was trimmed by 2 bases and V by 4 bases; bases with no gene match: 8. The CDR3 DNA follows: TGTGCCAGCAGTTCCCGGACAGGGGTAGGACAAGAGACCCAGTACTTC. Its protein is CASSSRTGVGQETQYF.